The sequence of this T cell receptor beta chain was determined in a study of CD8+CD57+ T cells in acquired aplastic anemia. Only patients with CD8+CD57+ cell expansion on flow cytometry were chosen for sequencing. Every patient was diagnosed with severe acquired aplastic anemia. No therapy had been given to the patients at the time of blood sampling. The study, taken as a whole, reports: Patients and healthy controls showed no significant CD8+ Simpson's diversity difference. Comparison of patients with controls identified approximately 28 shared CD8+ CDR3 sequences.

This CDR3 spans 14 amino acids. CDR1 and CDR2 from the germline V gene are SGHRS and YFSETQ. V was cut by 4 bases and J by 3 bases, with 12 bases left in between. Using genomic DNA as the template, TCR beta VDJ and CDR3 profiling was carried out. MiXCR, applied by TCRdb to the reads, yields one record per CDR3 protein. The repertoire consists of over 150,000 distinct CDR3 sequences, with roughly 60% occurring once and the leading ten covering roughly 42%. Concerning this clonotype itself: The antigen remains undetermined.

The rearrangement uses TRBV5-1 and TRBJ2-3, with a tentative D call TRBD2 (6 bases). The TCR was taken from a human donor with aplastic anemia. The sequenced material came from sorted CD4+, CD8+, or CD8+CD57+ T cells (not recorded which) from PBMCs. Here the CDR3 reads CASSPEGLTDTQYF. Written as DNA, the CDR3 is TGCGCCAGCAGCCCGGAGGGGTTGACAGATACGCAGTATTTT.